The rows below give T cell receptor beta chains drawn from one sample of a study of T cell responses to AZD1222 COVID-19 vaccine. TCRdb's table, derived via immunoSEQ multiplex PCR, lists solely in-frame clones and lacks some. The sample lists fewer than 150,000 clones, roughly nine tenths occurring once. The sequencing here drew on peripheral blood, taken 28 days after the second AZD1222 dose. Every receptor here comes from an adult who received the AZD1222 COVID-19 vaccine. Each CDR3 is given with its conserved first and last residue. The order of the fields is V gene, clone size, D gene, J gene, CDR3 protein, CDR3 DNA. The D gene is left open where the match is weak. A clone size is listed for some rows: how often the clone was seen (once, few, many), or a class if it is expanded.

V gene: TRBV3-1/TRBV3-2
clone size: NA
D gene: NA
J gene: TRBJ1-2
CDR3 protein: CASSQTRQDGYTF
CDR3 DNA: TGTGCCAGCAGCCAAACGAGACAGGATGGCTACACCTTC

V gene: TRBV7-9
clone size: NA
D gene: NA
J gene: TRBJ2-1
CDR3 protein: CASSLVANEQFF
CDR3 DNA: TGTGCCAGCAGCTTAGTAGCGAATGAGCAGTTCTTC

V gene: TRBV19
clone size: NA
D gene: TRBD1
J gene: TRBJ2-1
CDR3 protein: CASSIGTGGYNEQFF
CDR3 DNA: TGTGCCAGTAGTATAGGGACAGGGGGCTACAATGAGCAGTTCTTC

V gene: TRBV4-3
clone size: NA
D gene: NA
J gene: TRBJ1-1
CDR3 protein: CASSQDRVSDTEAFF
CDR3 DNA: TGCGCCAGCAGCCAAGACAGGGTGTCCGACACTGAAGCTTTCTTT

V gene: TRBV27
clone size: NA
D gene: TRBD2
J gene: TRBJ2-1
CDR3 protein: CASSLSTGGGNEQFF
CDR3 DNA: TGTGCCAGCAGTTTATCTACGGGAGGCGGGAATGAGCAGTTCTTC

V gene: TRBV6-1
clone size: few
D gene: NA
J gene: TRBJ1-5
CDR3 protein: CASSESRGVGQPQHF
CDR3 DNA: TGTGCCAGCAGTGAATCGCGGGGTGTGGGGCAGCCCCAGCATTTT

V gene: TRBV6-5
clone size: NA
D gene: NA
J gene: TRBJ1-4
CDR3 protein: CASRVAGATNEKLFF
CDR3 DNA: TGTGCCAGCAGAGTCGCGGGGGCGACTAATGAAAAACTGTTTTTT

V gene: TRBV29-1
clone size: NA
D gene: NA
J gene: TRBJ1-3
CDR3 protein: CSVDLGLSGNTIYF
CDR3 DNA: TGCAGCGTTGACCTGGGACTCTCTGGAAACACCATATATTTT

V gene: TRBV12-3/TRBV12-4
clone size: NA
D gene: NA
J gene: TRBJ1-2
CDR3 protein: CASSYRERYGYTF
CDR3 DNA: TGTGCCAGCAGTTACAGGGAACGCTATGGCTACACCTTC

V gene: TRBV7-8
clone size: NA
D gene: TRBD1
J gene: TRBJ2-5
CDR3 protein: CASSLRGPDRGRGETQYF
CDR3 DNA: TGTGCCAGCAGCTTACGAGGGCCCGACAGGGGGCGCGGAGAGACCCAGTACTTC

V gene: TRBV27
clone size: NA
D gene: NA
J gene: TRBJ1-2
CDR3 protein: CASGKRLTYGYTF
CDR3 DNA: TGTGCCAGCGGTAAGAGGCTGACCTATGGCTACACCTTC

V gene: TRBV28
clone size: NA
D gene: NA
J gene: TRBJ2-5
CDR3 protein: CASSRPGMLGETQYF
CDR3 DNA: TGTGCCAGCAGCCGCCCGGGGATGTTGGGGGAGACCCAGTACTTC

V gene: TRBV6-1
clone size: once
D gene: NA
J gene: TRBJ1-1
CDR3 protein: CASSLRGVNTEAFF
CDR3 DNA: TGTGCCAGCAGTTTGAGAGGAGTGAACACTGAAGCTTTCTTT

V gene: TRBV6-1
clone size: medium-sized
D gene: NA
J gene: TRBJ2-7
CDR3 protein: CASSDRAQSEQYF
CDR3 DNA: TGTGCCAGCAGTGACAGGGCCCAATCCGAGCAGTACTTC

V gene: TRBV5-6
clone size: NA
D gene: TRBD1
J gene: TRBJ1-4
CDR3 protein: CASSKTQGARAKKLFF
CDR3 DNA: TGTGCCAGCAGCAAGACGCAGGGGGCAAGGGCGAAAAAACTGTTTTTT

V gene: TRBV5-1
clone size: NA
D gene: TRBD2
J gene: TRBJ2-6
CDR3 protein: CASKPGGGSDFSGANVLTF
CDR3 DNA: TGCGCCAGCAAACCTGGGGGAGGGTCCGACTTCTCTGGGGCCAACGTCCTGACTTTC

V gene: TRBV27
clone size: NA
D gene: NA
J gene: TRBJ1-2
CDR3 protein: CASTAQPWLGYTF
CDR3 DNA: TGTGCCAGCACCGCCCAGCCCTGGCTAGGCTACACCTTC

V gene: TRBV7-9
clone size: NA
D gene: TRBD2
J gene: TRBJ2-1
CDR3 protein: CASSSGLAGVDEQFF
CDR3 DNA: TGTGCCAGCAGCTCCGGACTAGCGGGGGTCGATGAGCAGTTCTTC

V gene: TRBV19
clone size: few
D gene: NA
J gene: TRBJ2-2
CDR3 protein: CASSTDRYTGELFF
CDR3 DNA: TGTGCCAGTAGTACGGACAGATACACCGGGGAGCTGTTTTTT

V gene: TRBV7-9
clone size: NA
D gene: TRBD1
J gene: TRBJ2-7
CDR3 protein: CASSSRRDRFNEQYF
CDR3 DNA: TGTGCCAGCAGCTCCCGCCGGGACAGGTTCAACGAGCAGTACTTC

V gene: TRBV7-9
clone size: few
D gene: NA
J gene: TRBJ2-5
CDR3 protein: CASSLSELETQYF
CDR3 DNA: TGTGCCAGCAGCTTGAGTGAATTGGAGACCCAGTACTTC

V gene: TRBV5-1
clone size: NA
D gene: NA
J gene: TRBJ1-1
CDR3 protein: CASSLRLGNTEAFF
CDR3 DNA: TGCGCCAGCAGCTTGAGGCTGGGTAACACTGAAGCTTTCTTT

V gene: TRBV12-3/TRBV12-4
clone size: NA
D gene: TRBD2
J gene: TRBJ2-3
CDR3 protein: CASSGTTSDTQYF
CDR3 DNA: TGTGCCAGCAGTGGGACTACCTCAGATACGCAGTATTTT

V gene: TRBV7-9
clone size: once
D gene: TRBD1
J gene: TRBJ1-1
CDR3 protein: CASSLNKDRLNTEAFF
CDR3 DNA: TGTGCCAGCAGCTTAAATAAGGACAGGTTGAACACTGAAGCTTTCTTT

V gene: TRBV19
clone size: NA
D gene: NA
J gene: TRBJ1-2
CDR3 protein: CASSIGGGGYTF
CDR3 DNA: TGTGCCAGTAGTATAGGGGGAGGCGGCTACACCTTC

V gene: TRBV6-2/TRBV6-3
clone size: NA
D gene: NA
J gene: TRBJ2-6
CDR3 protein: CASSRPDGAGANVLTF
CDR3 DNA: TGTGCCAGCAGTCGTCCCGACGGCGCTGGGGCCAACGTCCTGACTTTC

V gene: TRBV6-8
clone size: NA
D gene: NA
J gene: TRBJ1-1
CDR3 protein: CASKVQNTEAFF
CDR3 DNA: TGTGCCAGCAAGGTACAGAACACTGAAGCTTTCTTT

V gene: TRBV28
clone size: few
D gene: NA
J gene: TRBJ1-1
CDR3 protein: CASSFKNRLNTEAFF
CDR3 DNA: TGTGCCAGCAGTTTTAAGAACAGATTGAACACTGAAGCTTTCTTT

V gene: TRBV6-2/TRBV6-3
clone size: NA
D gene: TRBD2
J gene: TRBJ2-1
CDR3 protein: CASSYRFASGGIEQFF
CDR3 DNA: TGTGCCAGCAGTTACCGATTCGCTAGCGGGGGAATTGAGCAGTTCTTC

V gene: TRBV7-7
clone size: NA
D gene: TRBD2
J gene: TRBJ2-5
CDR3 protein: CASSSGGGAGETQYF
CDR3 DNA: TGTGCTAGCAGCTCAGGCGGGGGGGCCGGCGAGACCCAGTACTTC

V gene: TRBV12-3/TRBV12-4
clone size: NA
D gene: NA
J gene: TRBJ1-2
CDR3 protein: CASSPGHRDGYTF
CDR3 DNA: TGTGCCAGCAGTCCGGGCCATCGAGACGGCTACACCTTC

V gene: TRBV6-6
clone size: NA
D gene: TRBD1
J gene: TRBJ1-1
CDR3 protein: CASKQGAPTEAFF
CDR3 DNA: TGTGCCAGTAAGCAGGGGGCGCCGACTGAAGCTTTCTTT

V gene: TRBV3-1/TRBV3-2
clone size: NA
D gene: NA
J gene: TRBJ1-6
CDR3 protein: CASSPIQGNSPLHF
CDR3 DNA: TGTGCCAGCAGCCCTATCCAGGGTAATTCACCCCTCCACTTT

V gene: TRBV24-1
clone size: NA
D gene: NA
J gene: TRBJ2-3
CDR3 protein: CATSEPSRGTQYF
CDR3 DNA: TGTGCCACCAGTGAACCTAGTCGGGGTACGCAGTATTTT

V gene: TRBV5-4
clone size: NA
D gene: NA
J gene: TRBJ2-5
CDR3 protein: CASSLPGTKETQYF
CDR3 DNA: TGTGCCAGCAGCTTGCCAGGGACGAAAGAGACCCAGTACTTC

V gene: TRBV2
clone size: NA
D gene: NA
J gene: TRBJ2-1
CDR3 protein: CASALIGDYNEQFF
CDR3 DNA: TGTGCCAGCGCTTTGATTGGGGACTACAATGAGCAGTTCTTC

V gene: TRBV5-1
clone size: NA
D gene: TRBD1
J gene: TRBJ1-1
CDR3 protein: CASSLGDREDTEAFF
CDR3 DNA: TGCGCCAGCAGCTTGGGGGACAGGGAGGACACTGAAGCTTTCTTT

V gene: TRBV12-5
clone size: NA
D gene: TRBD1
J gene: TRBJ1-2
CDR3 protein: CASGYDRAGGGYTF
CDR3 DNA: TGTGCTAGTGGTTATGACAGGGCGGGAGGTGGCTACACCTTC